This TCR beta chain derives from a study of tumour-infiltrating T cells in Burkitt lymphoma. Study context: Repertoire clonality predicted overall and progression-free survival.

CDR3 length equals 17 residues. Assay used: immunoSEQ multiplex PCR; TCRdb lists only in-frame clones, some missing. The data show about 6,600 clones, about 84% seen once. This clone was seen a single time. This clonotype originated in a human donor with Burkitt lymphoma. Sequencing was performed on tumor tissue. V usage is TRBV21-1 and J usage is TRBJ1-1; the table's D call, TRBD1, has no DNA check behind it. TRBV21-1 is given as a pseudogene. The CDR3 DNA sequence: TGTGCCAGCAGCAAAGCGCGGGACAGGGATCCGAACACTGAAGCTTTCTTT. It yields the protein CASSKARDRDPNTEAFF.